Shown below are 27 T cell receptor beta chains from a single sample sequenced in a study of T cell responses to AZD1222 COVID-19 vaccine. Some clones are missing from TCRdb's copy, which holds only in-frame ones; the method was immunoSEQ multiplex PCR. The data hold 90,000 to 150,000 clones, with around 90% observed a single time. Here the sequenced sample was peripheral blood, taken 28 days after the second AZD1222 dose. Receptors were obtained from an adult who received the AZD1222 COVID-19 vaccine.

The J gene is TRBJ2-2, the V gene TRBV18, with 8 bases aligning to TRBD1. The CDR3 totals 15 residues. Germline V gives CDR1 KGHSH, CDR2 LQKENI. V trimming: 4 bases; J trimming: 3 bases; junction bases outside the gene matches: 4. The CDR3 region is CASSLETGDTGELFF. The CDR3 region has the DNA TGTGCCAGCTCACTGGAGACAGGGGACACCGGGGAGCTGTTTTTT.

The chain employs TRBV6-5 and TRBJ1-1; TRBD1 matches at 7 bases. V lost 7 bases, J lost 4 bases, and 9 bases stayed unmatched. CDR3 size: 14 residues. CDR1 is MNHEY, CDR2 SVGAGI, per germline. This chain's CDR3 is CASNPRGYSTEAFF. The CDR3 DNA sequence: TGTGCCAGCAACCCCAGGGGGTATAGCACTGAAGCTTTCTTT.

The J gene is TRBJ2-2, the V gene TRBV18, with D tentatively TRBD2 (5 bases). Germline CDR1 reads KGHSH; CDR2 reads LQKENI. Deletions cut 2 bases from V and 7 bases from J, with 11 bases between. This CDR3 has 14 amino acids. The CDR3 bases are TGTGCCAGCTCACCAGCCCCCCGGGGCGGGGAGCTGTTTTTT. Translating it yields CASSPAPRGGELFF.

The chain links TRBV9 to TRBJ1-1; D gene unclear. The germline V gene encodes CDR1 SGDLS and CDR2 YYNGEE. V gave up 0 bases and J gave up 4 bases, with 10 bases separating them. CDR3 size: 14 residues. CDR3: CASSVAVGSTEAFF. CDR3 nucleotides: TGTGCCAGCAGCGTAGCTGTAGGGTCCACTGAAGCTTTCTTT. The complete variable domain, with remaining parts taken from reference TRBV9 and TRBJ1-1, reads DSGVTQTPKHLITATGQRVTLRCSPRSGDLSVYWYQQSLDQGLQFLIQYYNGEERAKGNILERFSAQQFPDLHSELNLSSLELGDSALYFCASSVAVGSTEAFFGQGTRLTVV.

The chain uses TRBV2 and TRBJ2-5, with D perhaps TRBD1 (7 bases). Germline assignment: CDR1 SNHLY and CDR2 FYNNEI. Trimming took off 7 bases at V and 5 bases at J, with 20 bases between the two ends. This CDR3 comprises 15 residues. CDR3 residues: CASNERAGTAETQYF. CDR3 coding DNA: TGTGCCAGCAACGAACGGGCGGGGACAGCCGAGACCCAGTACTTC.

A word on this clone: The sample contains more than one DNA sequence encoding this CDR3. The V call is TRBV7-3, the J call TRBJ2-3, with 10 bases identical to TRBD2. V lost 2 bases, J lost 1 base, and 3 bases stayed unmatched. The germline CDR1 and CDR2 sequences are SGHTA and FQGTGA. The CDR3 contains 16 residues. This chain's CDR3 is CASSLRLAGGTDTQYF. The DNA for the CDR3 is TGTGCCAGCAGCTTACGTCTAGCGGGGGGCACAGATACGCAGTATTTT.

This clone was seen more than once but under ten times. The J gene is TRBJ2-7, the V gene TRBV11-3, with D possibly TRBD1 on 6 matching bases. Between the trimmed V and J ends, which lost 1 base and 3 bases, there was a span of 7 bases. The CDR3 covers 13 residues. Germline V CDR1 and CDR2: SGHNT, YENEEA. CDR3 in amino acids: CASSLGGGYEQYF. The CDR3 DNA is TGTGCCAGCAGCTTAGGAGGGGGCTACGAGCAGTACTTC.

The chain employs TRBV20-1 and TRBJ1-2, with D maybe TRBD1 (5 bases). The V and J ends lost 3 bases and 4 bases respectively, with 12 bases between them. Germline CDR1 and CDR2: DFQATT and SNEGSKA (reference sequence). The CDR3 sequence is 13 residues long. The CDR3 coding sequence is TGCAGTGCTAGTTCAGGGCCCTCCTATGGCTACACCTTC. Translation gives CSASSGPSYGYTF.

The chain uses TRBV4-2 and TRBJ1-4, with 7 positions matching TRBD1. This CDR3 contains 16 residues. V trimming: 1 base; J trimming: 5 bases; junction bases outside the gene matches: 7. Germline CDR1 reads LGHNA; CDR2 reads YNFKEQ. The CDR3 coding sequence is TGTGCCAGCAGCCAAGCGTTCGGCAGGGGGAATGAAAAACTGTTTTTT. Translating gives CASSQAFGRGNEKLFF.

The J gene is TRBJ1-2, the V gene TRBV3-1 (or the pseudogene TRBV3-2), with 9 nucleotides matching TRBD1. Germline V gives CDR1 LGHDT, CDR2 YNNKEL (reference sequence). With 0 bases clipped from V and 2 bases from J, the junction kept 4 bases outside the gene matches. The CDR3 has 16 amino acids. CDR3 sequence: CASSQDLGTGNYGYTF. CDR3 in DNA: TGTGCCAGCAGCCAAGATCTGGGGACAGGGAACTATGGCTACACCTTC.

A word on this clone: The same CDR3 also results from other DNA sequences found in this sample. The chain employs TRBV2 and TRBJ1-2; D is undetermined. V was pared by 0 bases and J by 3 bases, with 11 bases between. The CDR3 is 15 amino acids. Germline V lookup: CDR1 SNHLY, CDR2 FYNNEI. The CDR3 nucleotides are TGTGCCAGCAGTGAAGCGCCTCGGCAGCACTATGGCTACACCTTC. It is translated as CASSEAPRQHYGYTF.

This chain uses TRBV9 with TRBJ2-5; D may be TRBD1 or TRBD2 (6 bases each). The V gene lost 3 bases and the J gene lost 2 bases, with 17 bases spanning the gap. Germline loops: CDR1 SGDLS, CDR2 YYNGEE. This CDR3 region has 16 residues. As DNA, the CDR3 is TGTGCCAGCAGCGCTTTAGAGGGGGGCGGTCAAGAGACCCAGTACTTC. This gives the protein CASSALEGGGQETQYF. Supplemented by reference TRBV9 and TRBJ2-5, the full variable domain reads DSGVTQTPKHLITATGQRVTLRCSPRSGDLSVYWYQQSLDQGLQFLIQYYNGEERAKGNILERFSAQQFPDLHSELNLSSLELGDSALYFCASSALEGGGQETQYFGPGTRLLVL.

This clone was found once. In DNA, the CDR3 is TGTGCCATCAGTGAGAGTCAGGGGGACTATGGCTACACCTTC. It codes for CAISESQGDYGYTF. J is TRBJ1-2 and V is TRBV10-3; 7 positions match TRBD1. J was trimmed by 3 bases and V by 2 bases; bases with no gene match: 3. The germline gives CDR1 ENHRY, CDR2 SYGVKD. CDR3 length equals 14 residues.

The gene calls are TRBV7-6 and TRBJ2-1; TRBD2 aligns across 10 bases. The germline V gene encodes CDR1 SGHVS and CDR2 FNYEAQ. The CDR3 length is 15 residues. V gave up 5 bases and J gave up 8 bases; unmatched junction bases: 9. CDR3 in amino acids: CASSPPPGTSDEQFF. CDR3 coding DNA: TGTGCCAGCAGCCCCCCCCCGGGGACTAGCGATGAGCAGTTCTTC. Full variable domain (rest looked up from reference TRBV7-6 and TRBJ2-1): GAGVSQSPRYKVTKRGQDVALRCDPISGHVSLYWYRQALGQGPEFLTYFNYEAQQDKSGLPNDRFSAERPEGSISTLTIQRTEQRDSAMYRCASSPPPGTSDEQFFGPGTRLTVL.

The chain is built from TRBV28 and TRBJ1-5; the D gene is possibly TRBD1 (6 bases). The V gene lost 6 bases and the J gene lost 3 bases, with 15 bases spanning the gap. Germline assignment: CDR1 MDHEN and CDR2 SYDVKM. The CDR3 length is 15 residues. CDR3 loop: CASRVAQGNNQPQHF. CDR3 bases: TGTGCCAGCAGAGTGGCCCAGGGGAACAATCAGCCCCAGCATTTT.

The J gene is TRBJ2-1, the V gene TRBV7-2, with 11 bases aligning to TRBD2. V lost 4 bases, J lost 5 bases, and 4 bases stayed unmatched. The CDR3 consists of 15 residues. Germline values: CDR1 SGHTA, CDR2 FQGNSA. CDR3 sequence (DNA): TGTGCCAGCAGCTCGGAACTAGCGGGGGACAATGAGCAGTTCTTC. Translated, it gives CASSSELAGDNEQFF.

The chain links TRBV3-1 (or the pseudogene TRBV3-2) to TRBJ2-7; TRBD1 matches 7 bases. The germline gives CDR1 LGHDT, CDR2 YNNKEL (reference sequence). The CDR3 extends over 13 amino acids. The J segment lost 11 bases and the V segment lost 3 bases, leaving 10 bases of the junction unmatched. This chain's CDR3 is CASSQGVEGGEYF. CDR3 DNA: TGTGCCAGCAGCCAGGGGGTGGAAGGGGGCGAGTACTTC.

This chain joins TRBV5-4 and TRBJ2-2; 9 bases map to TRBD1. J gave up 4 bases and V 1 base, and 5 bases lay outside the gene matches. Germline V gives CDR1 SGHNT, CDR2 YYREEE (reference sequence). CDR3 size: 16 residues. DNA of the CDR3: TGTGCCAGCAGCTTGCCTGGACAGGGGTCCACCGGGGAGCTGTTTTTT. It encodes CASSLPGQGSTGELFF.

The chain recombines TRBV18 with TRBJ1-1, with D tentatively TRBD1 (6 bases). CDR1 and CDR2 from the germline V gene are KGHSH and LQKENI. The CDR3 totals 14 residues. V lost 5 bases to trimming and J lost 3 bases, with 13 bases between them. CDR3 in amino acids: CASSAIPGDTEAFF. The DNA of the CDR3 is TGTGCCAGCTCAGCAATACCAGGGGACACTGAAGCTTTCTTT.

This chain uses TRBV5-1 with TRBJ2-7, with 8 bases lining up with TRBD1. V shed 0 bases and J 8 bases; nucleotides not matched to a gene: 10. Germline loops: CDR1 SGHRS, CDR2 YFSETQ. CDR3 length: 15 amino acids. DNA of the CDR3: TGCGCCAGCAGCTTGGCAACCGACAGGGGTTTCCAGCAGTACTTC. Translated, it gives CASSLATDRGFQQYF.

The rearrangement uses TRBV7-2 and TRBJ1-1; TRBD1 aligns across 9 bases. The CDR3 covers 15 residues. Germline assignment: CDR1 SGHTA and CDR2 FQGNSA. The ends lost 5 bases at V and 3 bases at J; junction bases unmatched: 7. The CDR3 nucleotides are TGTGCCAGCAGCGTAACACAGGGGGCTGACACTGAAGCTTTCTTT. It codes for CASSVTQGADTEAFF.

V usage is TRBV4-1 and J usage is TRBJ1-4; D perhaps matches TRBD1 (5 bases). The germline V gene has CDR1 MGHRA and CDR2 YSYEKL. Trimming stripped 4 bases from V and 7 bases from J, with 13 bases between. This CDR3 region has 14 residues. Here the CDR3 reads CASSLGQRSEKLFF. The CDR3 DNA is TGCGCCAGCAGCCTCGGACAACGCAGTGAAAAACTGTTTTTT.

The J gene is TRBJ1-1, the V gene TRBV6-5; TRBD1 matches at 8 bases. Germline values: CDR1 MNHEY, CDR2 SVGAGI. After removal of 6 bases from V and 4 bases from J, the junction contained 4 bases not matched to a gene. This CDR3 is built from 13 residues. The CDR3: CASRIDRGTEAFF. CDR3 nucleotide sequence: TGTGCCAGCAGGATCGACAGGGGCACTGAAGCTTTCTTT.

The chain is built from TRBV7-2 and TRBJ1-2; D not certain. Germline values: CDR1 SGHTA, CDR2 FQGNSA. The length of the CDR3 is 15 residues. V lost 5 bases, J lost 2 bases, and 15 bases lay in between. CDR3 coding DNA: TGTGCCAGCAGCCTCCAGAATGTGGAGAACTATGGCTACACCTTC. The encoded protein is CASSLQNVENYGYTF.

The chain carries TRBV5-1 and TRBJ1-3, with D maybe TRBD1 (5 bases). Germline V gene sequence: CDR1 SGHRS, CDR2 YFSETQ. The V end was cut by 4 bases, the J end by 2 bases, with 7 bases between. The CDR3 has 13 residues. The CDR3 reads CASSQGAGNTIYF. The CDR3 coding sequence is TGCGCCAGCAGCCAGGGTGCTGGAAACACCATATATTTT.

The chain couples TRBV5-5 to TRBJ2-1; 9 bases align to TRBD1. CDR1 is SGHKS, CDR2 YYEKEE, per germline (reference sequence). After removal of 4 bases from V and 8 bases from J, the junction contained 7 bases not matched to a gene. This CDR3 is built from 14 residues. The CDR3 bases are TGTGCCAGCAGCCCCCGGGACAGGGTCGATGAGCAGTTCTTC. Its translation: CASSPRDRVDEQFF. Using reference TRBV5-5 and TRBJ2-1 for the parts outside the CDR3, the full variable domain is DAGVTQSPTHLIKTRGQQVTLRCSPISGHKSVSWYQQVLGQGPQFIFQYYEKEERGRGNFPDRFSARQFPNYSSELNVNALLLGDSALYLCASSPRDRVDEQFFGPGTRLTVL.

The rearrangement links TRBV7-9 to TRBJ2-2; 9 nucleotides match TRBD1. The CDR3 runs to 14 residues. V gave up 4 bases and J gave up 6 bases; unmatched junction bases: 3. Germline CDR1 SEHNR, CDR2 FQNEAQ (reference sequence). The CDR3 spells CASSWRTGAGELFF. The DNA for the CDR3 is TGTGCCAGCAGCTGGAGGACAGGGGCCGGGGAGCTGTTTTTT.